The rows below give T cell receptor beta chains drawn from one sample of a study of blood T cell repertoires in COVID-19. Method: immunoSEQ multiplex PCR; TCRdb's copy keeps in-frame clones and lacks some. The table shows 150,000 or so clones, with approximately 86% occurring only once. Source material: peripheral blood. The source is a man aged 60 to 69 who had recovered from COVID-19. Each CDR3 is given with its conserved first and last residue. The D gene is left open where the match is weak. Some rows mark clone size as missing; the rest say once, few, many or name a class of expanded clone.

j_gene,d_gene,abundance,v_gene,CDR3nt,CDR3aa
TRBJ2-7,TRBD2,NA,TRBV3-1/TRBV3-2,TGTGCCAGCAGCCCCAGCGGGGGGCTTCCCTCCTACGAGCAGTACTTC,CASSPSGGLPSYEQYF
TRBJ1-2,TRBD1,NA,TRBV5-1,TGCGCCAGCACCTCGGGACAGGGCTACACCTTC,CASTSGQGYTF
TRBJ1-4,NA,NA,TRBV3-1/TRBV3-2,TGTGCCAGCAGCCCACAGCTTACCACGGAAAAACTGTTTTTT,CASSPQLTTEKLFF
TRBJ2-7,NA,NA,TRBV13,TGTGCCAGCAGCTTACAGGGGCTAGTCGCCTACGAGCAGTACTTC,CASSLQGLVAYEQYF
TRBJ1-3,NA,NA,TRBV7-9,TGTGCCAGCAGCTACAGCAGGGCAGGGTTGACTGGAAACACCATATATTTT,CASSYSRAGLTGNTIYF
TRBJ1-1,TRBD1,NA,TRBV6-5,TGTGCCAGCAGTTACTCGTCTCGGGACAGGGGGTCAGCTTTCTTT,CASSYSSRDRGSAFF
TRBJ1-6,TRBD1,NA,TRBV7-2,TGTGCCAGCAGCTCACAGGGGCGCGGGAATAGAAATTCACCCCTCCACTTT,CASSSQGRGNRNSPLHF
TRBJ2-2,TRBD2,NA,TRBV11-2,TGTGCCAGCAGCTTCAATCCCGGGACTAGCTCGGGCGGGGAGCTGTTTTTT,CASSFNPGTSSGGELFF
TRBJ1-1,NA,once,TRBV6-5,TGTGCCAGCACCAGGGTGATGGACACTGAAGCTTTCTTT,CASTRVMDTEAFF
TRBJ1-1,TRBD1,once,TRBV29-1,TGCAGCGTTTCCTCGACAGGGGGCAACGGGGCTTTCTTT,CSVSSTGGNGAFF
TRBJ1-2,TRBD1,NA,TRBV9,TGTGCCAGCAGCGTAGCTACGTGGACAGGGGACTATGGCTACACCTTC,CASSVATWTGDYGYTF
TRBJ2-7,NA,NA,TRBV10-3,TGTGCCAACTCGGACTCCAACTCCTACGAGCAGTACTTC,CANSDSNSYEQYF
TRBJ2-7,TRBD2,NA,TRBV6-5,TGTGCCAGCAGTTCTTTCAGGGAGGGCGAGCAGTACTTC,CASSSFREGEQYF
TRBJ2-1,TRBD2,NA,TRBV14,TGTGCCAGCAGCCAAGAGGGAGGGAGGTGGCAGTTCTTC,CASSQEGGRWQFF
TRBJ1-2,TRBD1,NA,TRBV24-1,TGTGCCACCAGTGATGGGACAGGGAGCTACACCTTC,CATSDGTGSYTF
TRBJ1-6,NA,NA,TRBV5-1,TGCGCCAGCAGCTTGGCCGCAGGGATCCGTGATTCACCCCTCCACTTT,CASSLAAGIRDSPLHF
TRBJ2-6,NA,NA,TRBV4-2,TGTGCCAGCAGCCAAGATACGGGGGCTGGGGCCAACGTCCTGACTTTC,CASSQDTGAGANVLTF
TRBJ1-6,TRBD1,once,TRBV5-8,TGTGCCAGCAGCTTGGAGTATGGGGACAGCTTTAATTCACCCCTCCACTTT,CASSLEYGDSFNSPLHF
TRBJ2-7,NA,few,TRBV7-2,TGTGCCAGCAGCTTTGATAGCGGCCCCGGGGTCGAGCAGTACTTC,CASSFDSGPGVEQYF
TRBJ2-7,TRBD1,NA,TRBV14,TGTGCCAGCAGCCAACCCACCGGGACAGGGCGTGGGGAGCAGTACTTC,CASSQPTGTGRGEQYF
TRBJ2-1,TRBD2,few,TRBV27,TGTGCCAGCAGCCGAGCGGGGGGCTCCTACAATGAGCAGTTCTTC,CASSRAGGSYNEQFF
TRBJ2-1,NA,NA,TRBV9,TGTGCCAGCAGCGTAGCAATAACAAACTACAATGAGCAGTTCTTC,CASSVAITNYNEQFF
TRBJ2-1,NA,NA,TRBV4-3,TGCGCCAGCAGCCAAGACTCTAGCCGGGGGAATGAGCAGTTCTTC,CASSQDSSRGNEQFF
TRBJ1-1,NA,NA,TRBV3-1/TRBV3-2,TGTGCCAGCAGCCAAGAGTTCGCTGAAGCTTTCTTT,CASSQEFAEAFF